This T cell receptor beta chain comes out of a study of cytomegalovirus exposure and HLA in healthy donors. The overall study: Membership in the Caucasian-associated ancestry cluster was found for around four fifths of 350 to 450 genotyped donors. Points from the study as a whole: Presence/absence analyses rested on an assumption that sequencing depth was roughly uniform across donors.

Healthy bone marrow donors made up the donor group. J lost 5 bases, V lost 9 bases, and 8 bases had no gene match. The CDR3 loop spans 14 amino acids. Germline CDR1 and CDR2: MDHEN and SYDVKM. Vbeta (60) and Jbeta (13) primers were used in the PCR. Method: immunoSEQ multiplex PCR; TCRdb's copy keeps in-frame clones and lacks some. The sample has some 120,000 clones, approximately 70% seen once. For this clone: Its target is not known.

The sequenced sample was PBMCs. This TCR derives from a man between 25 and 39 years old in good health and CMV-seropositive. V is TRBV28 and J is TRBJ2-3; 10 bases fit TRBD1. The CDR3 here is CASRPGQGIDTQYF. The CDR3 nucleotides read TGTGCCAGTCGACCGGGACAGGGGATAGATACGCAGTATTTT. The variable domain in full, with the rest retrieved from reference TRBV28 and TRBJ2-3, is DVKVTQSSRYLVKRTGEKVFLECVQDMDHENMFWYRQDPGLGLRLIYFSYDVKMKEKGDIPEGYSVSREKKERFSLILESASTNQTSMYLCASRPGQGIDTQYFGPGTRLTVL.